Shown below are 5 T cell receptor beta chains from a single sample sequenced in a study of shared clonotypes between healthy human individuals. TCRdb's copy holds only in-frame clones and misses some; the assay was immunoSEQ multiplex PCR. The sample comprises about 110,000 clones, about 71% of which are singletons, and about 24% rests with the top ten. Sequencing used memory CD8+ T cells sorted from blood. Described subset: CD45RO+ cells pooled with CCR7-negative TemRA cells. These receptor sequences come from a woman under 40 in good health.

This rearrangement joins TRBV2 to TRBJ1-2, with D unclear. Germline V CDR1 and CDR2: SNHLY, FYNNEI. The CDR3 is 11 residues long. The CDR3 DNA reads as TGTGCGACGGCGGTTAACTATGGCTACACCTTC. Protein product: CATAVNYGYTF.

The chain links TRBV5-8 to TRBJ1-5, with no clear D. Germline V gives CDR1 SGHTS, CDR2 YDEGEE. This CDR3 is 17 amino acids long. Between the trimmed V and J ends, which lost 0 bases and 2 bases, there was a span of 15 bases. CDR3 protein: CASSLVPGREGNQPQHF. CDR3 coding DNA: TGTGCCAGCAGCTTGGTCCCCGGGAGGGAGGGCAATCAGCCCCAGCATTTT.

This chain connects TRBV4-2 to TRBJ2-7; 13 nucleotides line up with TRBD2. The CDR3 has 16 amino acids. From germline, CDR1 is LGHNA and CDR2 YNFKEQ. Trimming cost V 1 base and J 5 bases; bases outside gene matches: 5. CDR3 loop: CASSQGTGTSGDEQYF. In DNA, the CDR3 is TGTGCCAGCAGCCAAGGCACCGGGACTAGCGGGGACGAGCAGTACTTC.

The sample holds a few counts of this clone. V and J are TRBV27 and TRBJ2-7; 10 bases are a match to TRBD1. With 5 bases clipped from V and 5 bases from J, the junction kept 6 bases outside the gene matches. Per germline, CDR1 MNHEY and CDR2 SMNVEV (reference sequence). This CDR3 has 14 amino acids. CDR3 loop: CASSGGTGEHEQYF. CDR3 DNA sequence: TGTGCCAGCAGTGGGGGGACAGGGGAACACGAGCAGTACTTC.

The chain is built from TRBV29-1 and TRBJ2-1; 9 positions match TRBD2. CDR3 length equals 13 residues. J lost 6 bases, V lost 4 bases, and 4 bases had no gene match. Germline V lookup: CDR1 SQVTM, CDR2 ANQGSEA. The CDR3 DNA reads as TGCAGCGTTGGGGGCGGGAGGGGCAATGAGCAGTTCTTC. This sequence encodes CSVGGGRGNEQFF.